This T cell receptor beta chain was captured in a study of blood T cell repertoires in COVID-19. Turning to the study itself: T cells, B-cell-depleted T cells, or PBMCs provided the cDNA or gDNA that served as material.

Original processing notes: Cell counts per sample came from amplifying reference gene primers. Some clones are missing from TCRdb's copy, which holds only in-frame ones; the method was immunoSEQ multiplex PCR. Clonal size and the V and J genes are those of that table, whereas D and trimming came from the DNA. The data hold about 30,000 clones, with roughly 94% observed a single time. CDR3 length: 16 amino acids. From germline, CDR1 is SGHNT and CDR2 YYREEE (reference sequence). Losses at the gene ends were 4 bases for V and 0 bases for J; bases not matched to a gene: 8. The receptor comes from a man between 45 and 60 years old with active COVID-19. Sequencing used peripheral blood. This chain connects TRBV5-4 to TRBJ2-7; 9 bases agree with TRBD1. CDR3 sequence (DNA): TGTGCCAGCAGCGTAGCCGGGACAGGGCACTCCTACGAGCAGTACTTC. Translation gives CASSVAGTGHSYEQYF.